This T cell receptor beta chain was recovered during a study of T cell clonality in common variable immunodeficiency. Study-wide findings and caveats: Fewer deletions and N-nucleotide insertions were reportedly seen in common variable immunodeficiency TCR beta sequences. The cause of increased CVID clonality remains unclear without subpopulation sequencing. Patient heterogeneity in the CVID cohort limited correlations between repertoire features and clinical complications.

The table lists this clone with many counts. Its antigen is as yet unknown. Read coverage stops 3 residues before the CDR3 terminus; the germline J gene supplies the remainder. The protocol was immunoSEQ multiplex PCR, while the TCRdb copy is restricted to in-frame clones and leaves out a portion. The sample holds under 25,000 clones, and no clone turns up only once. The CDR3 runs 18 residues. V lost 0 bases and J lost 4; bases outside the gene matches: 12. The V gene's germline CDR1 is SQVTM and CDR2 ANQGSEA. V is TRBV29-1 and J is TRBJ2-5; TRBD2 matches at 12 bases. The clonotype originates from a human donor with common variable immunodeficiency. The specimen was peripheral blood mononuclear cells. The part of the CDR3 DNA that was read is TGCAGCGTTGAAGAAAGGCTCGGACTAGCGGGGAAGATAGAGACC. As protein: CSVEERLGLAGKIET. The full CDR3 protein is CSVEERLGLAGKIETQYF.